This T cell receptor beta chain was documented in a study of shared clonotypes between healthy human individuals. This clone was recorded only once. Its specificity is unknown. Findings and limits, study-wide: Sharing across four donors was highest in naive CD4 (roughly 5%) and lowest in memory CD8 (approximately 0.4%). Rarefaction curves obtained for sorted subsets showed sequencing incomplete despite large depth.

Some clones are missing from TCRdb's copy, which holds only in-frame ones; the method was immunoSEQ multiplex PCR. The table has 780,000 or so clones, 72% seen once. The junction had 6 bases not matched to a gene; V was cut back by 4 bases and J by 3 bases. Looked up from germline, CDR1 is ENHRY and CDR2 is SYGVKD. This CDR3 has 16 residues. Each donor was a Caucasian adult residing in Nashville, Tennessee. The sequencing input was memory CD4+ T cells sorted from blood. Subset reported: CD45RA-negative fraction. The J gene is TRBJ2-3, the V gene TRBV10-3; TRBD2 matches 11 bases. The sequence derives from a woman in her 30s in good health. The CDR3: CAISVSGRAPTDTQYF. CDR3 nucleotide sequence: TGTGCCATCAGTGTTAGCGGGAGGGCTCCTACAGATACGCAGTATTTT.